A selection of T cell receptor beta chains follows, all from one sample in a study of CD8 T cells in ankylosing spondylitis. In TCRdb, the 5' RACE reads were re-called with MiXCR into one record per CDR3 protein. The sample yields 150,000 to 200,000 distinct CDR3 sequences, under 35% seen once. The specimen sequenced was synovial fluid, either unsorted or a sorted T cell fraction (not recorded which). The receptors come from a male donor with ankylosing spondylitis. Each CDR3 is given with its conserved first and last residue. The order of the fields is V gene, J gene, CDR3 protein.

v_call: TRBV12-3/TRBV12-4; j_call: TRBJ1-1; cdr3_aa: CASSFRRGVTEAFF
v_call: TRBV28; j_call: TRBJ1-1; cdr3_aa: CASSLTSMNTEAFF
v_call: TRBV7-3; j_call: TRBJ1-1; cdr3_aa: CASSLRRATEAFF
v_call: TRBV6-5; j_call: TRBJ2-2; cdr3_aa: CASSYSRTPSVTGELFF
v_call: TRBV6-2/TRBV6-3; j_call: TRBJ2-5; cdr3_aa: CASGKRRETQYF
v_call: TRBV7-9; j_call: TRBJ2-3; cdr3_aa: CASSFSGGSTDTQYF
v_call: TRBV2; j_call: TRBJ1-1; cdr3_aa: CASSEAGVGKAFF
v_call: TRBV28; j_call: TRBJ1-1; cdr3_aa: CASSLPGLGVNTEAFF
v_call: TRBV5-1; j_call: TRBJ2-3; cdr3_aa: CASSHTSGENTDTQYF
v_call: TRBV2; j_call: TRBJ2-7; cdr3_aa: CASSSLGAGPYEQYF
v_call: TRBV7-8; j_call: TRBJ1-1; cdr3_aa: CASSPPTEAFF
v_call: TRBV29-1; j_call: TRBJ1-1; cdr3_aa: CSVGPGTSTEAFF
v_call: TRBV6-1; j_call: TRBJ2-6; cdr3_aa: CASSSGQGRYSGANVLTF
v_call: TRBV12-3/TRBV12-4; j_call: TRBJ2-7; cdr3_aa: CASSLSGTYYEQYF
v_call: TRBV3-1; j_call: TRBJ2-5; cdr3_aa: CASSPKLPSGRVTETQYF
v_call: TRBV18; j_call: TRBJ2-1; cdr3_aa: CASSPTTLRSYNEQFF
v_call: TRBV29-1; j_call: TRBJ1-1; cdr3_aa: CSVASGRRTEAFF
v_call: TRBV24-1; j_call: TRBJ2-1; cdr3_aa: CATSDPSGGDDEQFF
v_call: TRBV7-3; j_call: TRBJ2-2; cdr3_aa: CASSLTGGNTGELFF
v_call: TRBV20-1; j_call: TRBJ1-6; cdr3_aa: CSARDGRGSSYNSPLHF
v_call: TRBV9; j_call: TRBJ2-3; cdr3_aa: CASSVKLVSDTQYF
v_call: TRBV11-2; j_call: TRBJ2-7; cdr3_aa: CASRIGQGNEQYF
v_call: TRBV20-1; j_call: TRBJ1-5; cdr3_aa: CSARVWGQGDQQPQHF
v_call: TRBV24-1; j_call: TRBJ2-1; cdr3_aa: CATSDPDRADNEQFF
v_call: TRBV12-3/TRBV12-4; j_call: TRBJ2-2; cdr3_aa: CASSSVPGELFF
v_call: TRBV7-2; j_call: TRBJ1-2; cdr3_aa: CASSLDPGYGYTF
v_call: TRBV11-2; j_call: TRBJ2-3; cdr3_aa: CASSSPVWNTQYF
v_call: TRBV5-1; j_call: TRBJ2-7; cdr3_aa: CASSLGPGTTYEQYF
v_call: TRBV3-1; j_call: TRBJ1-1; cdr3_aa: CASSQDLGNTEAFF
v_call: TRBV10-3; j_call: TRBJ2-7; cdr3_aa: CAIGSGGAYEQYF
v_call: TRBV20-1; j_call: TRBJ2-3; cdr3_aa: CSASAVRSTDTQYF
v_call: TRBV3-1; j_call: TRBJ1-6; cdr3_aa: CASSHPQTGRRTLHF
v_call: TRBV6-1; j_call: TRBJ2-1; cdr3_aa: CASTEGGTYNEQFF
v_call: TRBV5-5; j_call: TRBJ2-7; cdr3_aa: CASSRGGAYEQYF
v_call: TRBV4-1; j_call: TRBJ1-5; cdr3_aa: CASSQDWGDPRQPQHF
v_call: TRBV9; j_call: TRBJ2-7; cdr3_aa: CASSVEGQGRNEQYF
v_call: TRBV15; j_call: TRBJ2-3; cdr3_aa: CATSRTLAGAADTQYF
v_call: TRBV5-8; j_call: TRBJ1-5; cdr3_aa: CASSLRGQPQHF
v_call: TRBV7-7; j_call: TRBJ2-7; cdr3_aa: CASSSGTGRSDEQYF
v_call: TRBV5-6; j_call: TRBJ2-3; cdr3_aa: CASSPMRGAPDTQYF
v_call: TRBV28; j_call: TRBJ2-5; cdr3_aa: CASSPLLQRYQETQYF
v_call: TRBV12-3/TRBV12-4; j_call: TRBJ1-6; cdr3_aa: CASSTRGDPRTSLHF
v_call: TRBV7-8; j_call: TRBJ2-7; cdr3_aa: CASSLREDEQYF
v_call: TRBV11-2; j_call: TRBJ2-5; cdr3_aa: CASSHRTSGGETQYF
v_call: TRBV18; j_call: TRBJ2-3; cdr3_aa: CASSPVGGDTDTQYF
v_call: TRBV25-1; j_call: TRBJ1-1; cdr3_aa: CASSENVNTEAFF
v_call: TRBV6-2/TRBV6-3; j_call: TRBJ2-7; cdr3_aa: CASSYRWRGHVEQYF
v_call: TRBV29-1; j_call: TRBJ2-5; cdr3_aa: CSVEGDRGFQETQYF
v_call: TRBV5-8; j_call: TRBJ2-1; cdr3_aa: CASSYGPKPSKEQFF
v_call: TRBV20-1; j_call: TRBJ2-5; cdr3_aa: CSASWGSQYQETQYF